Below, one T cell receptor beta chain is given with its context. Sequenced by immunoSEQ multiplex PCR; TCRdb stores in-frame clones only, minus some. The sample consists of 150,000 to 200,000 clones, approximately 86% of them appearing once. The data stem from a study of blood T cell repertoires in COVID-19. The CDR3 has 17 amino acids. In germline, CDR1 is SGHDT, CDR2 YYEEEE. V shed 0 bases, J shed 3 bases, and the junction held 11 bases outside the gene matches. The chain combines TRBV5-6 with TRBJ2-5; 7 bases are shared with TRBD1. Sequenced sample: peripheral blood. This clonotype was obtained from a woman aged 50 to 65 with acute or convalescent COVID-19. CDR3 sequence: CASSLGGAGTVKETQYF. CDR3 DNA sequence: TGTGCCAGCAGCTTGGGAGGGGCCGGGACAGTAAAAGAGACCCAGTACTTC.